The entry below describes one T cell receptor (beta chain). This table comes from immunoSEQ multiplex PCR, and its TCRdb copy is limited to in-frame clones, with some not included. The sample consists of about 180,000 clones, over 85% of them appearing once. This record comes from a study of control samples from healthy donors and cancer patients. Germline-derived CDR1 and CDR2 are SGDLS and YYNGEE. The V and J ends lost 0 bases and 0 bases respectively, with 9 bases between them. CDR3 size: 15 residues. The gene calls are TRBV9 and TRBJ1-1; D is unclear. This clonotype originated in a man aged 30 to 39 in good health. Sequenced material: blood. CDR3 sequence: CASSVGNALNTEAFF. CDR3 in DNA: TGTGCCAGCAGCGTAGGTAACGCCCTGAACACTGAAGCTTTCTTT.